This T cell receptor (beta chain) came from a study of blood T cell repertoires in COVID-19. About the research overall: Sites in the United States, Italy and Spain provided acute and convalescent COVID-19 samples. T cells, B-cell-depleted T cells, or PBMCs provided the cDNA or gDNA that served as material.

J gave up 3 bases and V 3 bases, and 4 bases lay outside the gene matches. Germline CDR1 is LGHNA and CDR2 is YNFKEQ. The CDR3 spans 16 residues. Original data processing: Reference gene primer amplification gave estimated nucleated cell counts. Only in-frame clones appear in the TCRdb table, and some are missing; sequencing was by immunoSEQ multiplex PCR. V and J calls and clone size are those listed in that table; D and trimming were worked out from the DNA. The table lists 310,000 or so clones, about 89% of them singletons. The sample comprised peripheral blood. The TCR sequence derives from a young man who had recovered from COVID-19. V is TRBV4-2 and J is TRBJ2-1, with 11 positions matching TRBD2. The CDR3 is CASSHLAGGRYNEQFF. Here the CDR3 DNA reads TGTGCCAGCAGCCACCTAGCGGGGGGACGCTACAATGAGCAGTTCTTC.